Each of the 27 T cell receptor beta chains below was sequenced from the same sample in a study of beta chain features in type 1 diabetes. The whole isolated RNA underwent reverse transcription, so sequencing captured expressed TCRB transcripts. TCRdb's copy holds only in-frame clones and misses some; the assay was immunoSEQ multiplex PCR. The sample includes fewer than 900,000 clones, about a sixth of them seen just once. What was sequenced was naive CD4+ T cells from blood. The receptors were sampled from a young woman in good health.

This chain uses TRBV2 with TRBJ2-3; 7 nucleotides match TRBD2. Germline lookup yields CDR1 SNHLY and CDR2 FYNNEI. With V trimmed by 11 bases and J by 1 base, 12 bases remained unmatched. There are 15 residues in the CDR3. In nucleotides, the CDR3 is TGTGCCGGACCCGACCTAGCGGAGCGCACAGATACGCAGTATTTT. Protein: CAGPDLAERTDTQYF. The variable domain in full, completed from reference TRBV2 and TRBJ2-3, reads EPEVTQTPSHQVTQMGQEVILRCVPISNHLYFYWYRQILGQKVEFLVSFYNNEISEKSEIFDDQFSVERPDGSNFTLKIRSTKLEDSAMYFCAGPDLAERTDTQYFGPGTRLTVL.

The J gene is TRBJ2-2, the V gene TRBV6-1; D perhaps matches TRBD1 (5 bases). The CDR3 is 14 residues long. The germline V and J ends were trimmed by 8 bases and 2 bases, with 12 bases remaining between them. Germline V CDR1 and CDR2: MNHNS, SASEGT. CDR3: CASLSRANTGELFF. DNA for the CDR3: TGTGCCAGCTTGTCCAGGGCTAACACCGGGGAGCTGTTTTTT.

This clone was recorded a few times. The chain employs TRBV15 and TRBJ1-2; TRBD1 matches 7 bases. V gave up 6 bases and J gave up 8 bases; unmatched junction bases: 9. The germline CDR1 and CDR2 sequences are LNHNV and YYDKDF (reference sequence). The CDR3 is made up of 13 amino acids. The chain's CDR3 is CATSVDRARGYTF. Here the CDR3 DNA reads TGTGCCACCAGTGTTGACAGGGCGCGAGGCTACACCTTC.

A remark on this clone: Other DNA sequences in the same sample also yield this CDR3. J is TRBJ2-5 and V is TRBV7-9, with D unclear. V was clipped by 1 base and J by 5 bases, with 2 bases between them. There are 11 residues in the CDR3. The germline gives CDR1 SEHNR, CDR2 FQNEAQ (reference sequence). The CDR3 spells CASSLVETQYF. In DNA, the CDR3 is TGTGCCAGCAGCTTAGTTGAGACCCAGTACTTC.

The CDR3: CATSRDGVNRMETQYF. CDR3 sequence (DNA): TGTGCCACCAGCAGAGATGGGGTAAACCGCATGGAGACCCAGTACTTC. The chain carries TRBV15 and TRBJ2-5; D is unclear. Germline CDR1 is LNHNV and CDR2 is YYDKDF (reference sequence). V was shortened by 0 bases and J by 5 bases, with 16 bases between the two germline ends. This CDR3 contains 16 residues.

Turning to this clone: This same CDR3 is encoded by further DNA sequences in the sample. The V call is TRBV5-1, the J call TRBJ2-5; a possible D gene is TRBD2 (6 bases). Germline V gene sequence: CDR1 SGHRS, CDR2 YFSETQ. There are 14 residues in the CDR3. Trimming shortened V by 0 bases and J by 4 bases, and 10 bases separated the two germline ends. CDR3 in amino acids: CASSLGLARETQYF. Here the CDR3 DNA reads TGCGCCAGCAGCTTGGGGCTAGCGAGAGAGACCCAGTACTTC.

This clone was seen a few times. V is TRBV2 and J is TRBJ2-1; weak D call: TRBD2 (5 bases). Between the trimmed V and J ends, which lost 8 bases and 0 bases, there was a span of 11 bases. This CDR3 region has 14 residues. In germline, CDR1 is SNHLY, CDR2 FYNNEI. CDR3 nucleotides: TGTGCCAGCTTTGTGAGGGCCTCCTACAATGAGCAGTTCTTC. It encodes CASFVRASYNEQFF.

This clone was detected only a few times. The CDR3 nucleotides are TGTGCCAGCAGCGAAGGACACACTTACACCGGGGAGCTGTTTTTT. Translation gives CASSEGHTYTGELFF. The chain links TRBV28 to TRBJ2-2; D is perhaps TRBD1 (5 bases). CDR3 length: 15 amino acids. The V gene's germline CDR1 is MDHEN and CDR2 SYDVKM. V was shortened by 6 bases and J by 3 bases, with 14 bases between the two germline ends.

The chain employs TRBV7-8 and TRBJ2-7; D tentatively fits TRBD1 or TRBD2 (5 bases each). From germline, CDR1 is SGHVS and CDR2 FQNEAQ. V was cut by 3 bases and J by 2 bases, with 14 bases left in between. The CDR3 length is 15 residues. This CDR3 reads CASSFSSQGPYEQYF. DNA for the CDR3: TGTGCCAGCAGCTTTTCCTCCCAGGGACCCTACGAGCAGTACTTC. The whole variable domain, remainder taken from reference TRBV7-8 and TRBJ2-7, is GAGVSQSPRYKVAKRGQDVALRCDPISGHVSLFWYQQALGQGPEFLTYFQNEAQLDKSGLPSDRFFAERPEGSVSTLKIQRTQQEDSAVYLCASSFSSQGPYEQYFGPGTRLTVT.

The rearrangement uses TRBV7-6 and TRBJ2-2, with 14 bases aligning to TRBD2. The V and J ends lost 5 bases and 6 bases, in that order; junction bases with no gene match: 23. Germline V CDR1 and CDR2: SGHVS, FNYEAQ. The CDR3 length is 22 residues. The CDR3 DNA is TGTGCCAGCAGCCGAAGGGCGGGATTTTCCCTGGGACTAGCGGGAGTGGCCGGGGAGCTGTTTTTT. As protein: CASSRRAGFSLGLAGVAGELFF.

This clone was recorded a few times. This chain links TRBV25-1 with TRBJ2-3; D is undetermined. The CDR3 loop spans 14 amino acids. CDR1 is MGHDK and CDR2 is SYGVNS in the germline V gene. Trimming took off 3 bases at V and 0 bases at J, with 7 bases between the two ends. The CDR3 loop reads CASSDFRSTDTQYF. The DNA for the CDR3 is TGTGCCAGCAGTGATTTTCGCAGCACAGATACGCAGTATTTT. The full variable domain, completed using reference TRBV25-1 and TRBJ2-3, is EADIYQTPRYLVIGTGKKITLECSQTMGHDKMYWYQQDPGMELHLIHYSYGVNSTEKGDLSSESTVSRIRTEHFPLTLESARPSHTSQYLCASSDFRSTDTQYFGPGTRLTVL.

Only a few counts were recorded for this clone. One junction end disagrees with the germline gene, perhaps due to a read error. V gene TRBV5-6 combines with J gene TRBJ2-1; a weak D match, TRBD2 (7 bases). Germline V lookup: CDR1 SGHDT, CDR2 YYEEEE. The CDR3 covers 11 residues. The DNA of the CDR3 is TGTGCCAGCAGCTTGGTGGGGGGGCGAGTCTTC. It is translated as CASSLVGGRVF.

This clone has a handful of counts. The J gene is TRBJ1-4, the V gene TRBV29-1; D is perhaps TRBD1 (5 bases). The CDR3 has 13 amino acids. V lost 7 bases and J 8 bases, leaving 17 bases between the germline ends. The germline gives CDR1 SQVTM, CDR2 ANQGSEA. The CDR3 sequence: CSAANRGGEKLFF. CDR3 DNA sequence: TGCAGCGCGGCCAACCGGGGCGGAGAAAAACTGTTTTTT. The full variable domain, rest sourced from reference TRBV29-1 and TRBJ1-4, is SAVISQKPSRDICQRGTSLTIQCQVDSQVTMMFWYRQQPGQSLTLIATANQGSEATYESGFVIDKFPISRPNLTFSTLTVSNMSPEDSSIYLCSAANRGGEKLFFGSGTQLSVL.

This chain uses TRBV7-9 with TRBJ2-1, with 7 bases lining up with TRBD1. CDR1 and CDR2 from the germline V gene are SEHNR and FQNEAQ (reference sequence). CDR3 length equals 17 residues. V gave up 2 bases and J gave up 7 bases; unmatched junction bases: 14. The CDR3 region has the DNA TGTGCCAGCAGCTTATTAAAGCGGACAGGTGATAGGAATGAGCAGTTCTTC. The encoded protein is CASSLLKRTGDRNEQFF.

Only a few counts were recorded for this clone. The rearrangement links TRBV5-1 to TRBJ2-7; weak D call: TRBD1 (6 bases). This CDR3 has 13 residues. V lost 2 bases, J lost 4 bases, and 10 bases lay in between. Germline V CDR1 and CDR2: SGHRS, YFSETQ. Here the CDR3 reads CASSFRTDYEQYF. DNA of the CDR3: TGCGCCAGCAGCTTTAGGACAGATTACGAGCAGTACTTC.

The chain recombines TRBV14 with TRBJ2-7, with 9 bases matching TRBD1. Germline V gives CDR1 SGHDN, CDR2 FVKESK. CDR3 size: 15 residues. Trimming took 0 bases from V and 3 from J; bases not matched to a gene: 3. The CDR3 nucleotides are TGTGCCAGCAGCCAAGATGGGACAGGGATCTACGAGCAGTACTTC. Translating it yields CASSQDGTGIYEQYF.

This chain joins TRBV4-3 and TRBJ2-3, with 9 bases matching TRBD2. V was pared by 2 bases and J by 6 bases, with 9 bases of the junction left unmatched. The CDR3 contains 16 residues. Germline V gives CDR1 LGHNA, CDR2 YSLEER. The CDR3 is CASSQSGAGGPDTQYF. CDR3 sequence (DNA): TGCGCCAGCAGCCAATCTGGCGCGGGAGGGCCCGATACGCAGTATTTT.

The rearrangement links TRBV7-9 to TRBJ2-2; perhaps TRBD1 as D (5 bases). Trimming left V 5 bases short and J 0 bases short, with 19 bases between. Germline V gives CDR1 SEHNR, CDR2 FQNEAQ (reference sequence). The CDR3 runs 18 residues. The CDR3 here is CASSPGQGRDSNTGELFF. The CDR3 DNA follows: TGTGCCAGCAGCCCAGGTCAGGGCCGTGATTCGAACACCGGGGAGCTGTTTTTT.

The V call is TRBV28, the J call TRBJ1-2; 9 positions match TRBD1. Germline V gene lookup returns CDR1 MDHEN and CDR2 SYDVKM. J was trimmed by 3 bases and V by 2 bases; bases with no gene match: 4. CDR3 length: 15 amino acids. CDR3 protein: CASSLGTGQDYGYTF. CDR3 coding DNA: TGTGCCAGCAGTTTAGGGACAGGGCAAGACTATGGCTACACCTTC.

This chain links TRBV28 with TRBJ1-1; tentatively, D is TRBD1 (5 bases). Looked up from germline, CDR1 is MDHEN and CDR2 is SYDVKM. The CDR3 is 12 amino acids. V was shortened by 6 bases and J by 5 bases, with 10 bases between the two germline ends. CDR3 DNA: TGTGCCAGCAGCGTACAGGTTACTGAAGCTTTCTTT. Amino acids: CASSVQVTEAFF.

The chain carries TRBV5-1 and TRBJ2-2; TRBD2 is a possible D gene (6 bases). The CDR3 consists of 16 residues. From germline, CDR1 is SGHRS and CDR2 YFSETQ. The V end was cut by 1 base, the J end by 2 bases, with 12 bases between. The CDR3 nucleotides read TGCGCCAGCAGCTTGTACGGGACTCCCAACACCGGGGAGCTGTTTTTT. Protein product: CASSLYGTPNTGELFF.

The gene calls are TRBV30 and TRBJ1-2; weak D call: TRBD1 (5 bases). CDR1 is GTSNPN, CDR2 SVGIG, per germline (reference sequence). The CDR3 is 15 residues long. The V end lost 2 bases, the J end lost 4 bases, and 17 bases lay between the germline ends. The CDR3 is CAWSRQSNAFYGYTF. The CDR3 region has the DNA TGTGCCTGGAGTCGACAGAGCAATGCCTTCTATGGCTACACCTTC.

The chain is built from TRBV27 and TRBJ1-1; D perhaps matches TRBD1 (5 bases). V dropped 7 bases and J dropped 10 bases, with 19 bases sitting between them. The germline gives CDR1 MNHEY, CDR2 SMNVEV (reference sequence). The CDR3 sequence is 13 residues long. The DNA of the CDR3 is TGTGCCAGCAACTCCAAAGGGGCGGGTCGAGCTTTCTTT. It is translated as CASNSKGAGRAFF.

This clone occurred a few times. The genes are TRBV6-1 and TRBJ2-7; tentatively, D is TRBD2 (5 bases). The CDR3 runs 15 residues. Germline CDR1 and CDR2: MNHNS and SASEGT. V gave up 7 bases and J gave up 5 bases, with 21 bases separating them. The CDR3 region has the DNA TGTGCCAGCACCGCCTCCCGGGCTAGCCGGGACGAGCAGTACTTC. Translating it yields CASTASRASRDEQYF.

The chain combines TRBV27 with TRBJ2-3, with 8 bases fitting TRBD2. J gave up 4 bases and V 6 bases, and 24 bases lay outside the gene matches. This CDR3 comprises 20 residues. Germline V lookup: CDR1 MNHEY, CDR2 SMNVEV (reference sequence). The CDR3 nucleotides are TGTGCCAGCAGCTCCCGTCTAGCGGGTCCAAGGGGCCAAAGCGCAGATACGCAGTATTTT. It encodes CASSSRLAGPRGQSADTQYF.

This chain joins TRBV29-1 and TRBJ2-5; D possibly corresponds to TRBD1 (5 bases). The germline gives CDR1 SQVTM, CDR2 ANQGSEA. This CDR3 has 14 residues. The germline V and J ends were trimmed by 7 bases and 4 bases, with 19 bases remaining between them. Here the CDR3 reads CSDLSVGRGETQYF. The CDR3 bases are TGCAGCGACCTATCGGTGGGTAGGGGAGAGACCCAGTACTTC. Full variable domain (outside the CDR3, taken from reference TRBV29-1 and TRBJ2-5): SAVISQKPSRDICQRGTSLTIQCQVDSQVTMMFWYRQQPGQSLTLIATANQGSEATYESGFVIDKFPISRPNLTFSTLTVSNMSPEDSSIYLCSDLSVGRGETQYFGPGTRLLVL.

This clone was seen a few times. The V gene is TRBV2, the J gene TRBJ1-1; D call uncertain. The V end lost 4 bases, the J end lost 11 bases, and 11 bases lay between the germline ends. The CDR3 is 11 residues long. Looked up from germline, CDR1 is SNHLY and CDR2 is FYNNEI. The CDR3 DNA reads as TGTGCCAGCAGTGTGCAGCTTGTGGCTTTCTTT. Protein product: CASSVQLVAFF.